The entry below describes one TCR beta chain. The antigen is undetermined. The length of the CDR3 is 13 residues. Trimming took 6 bases from V and 4 from J; bases not matched to a gene: 4. Germline V gene data show CDR1 as SQVTM and CDR2 as ANQGSEA. The entry originates in a study of cytomegalovirus exposure and HLA in healthy donors. Study-wide results and limits: Among TCR beta chains, those listed as cytomegalovirus-associated numbered under 200. Rare TCR sequences dominated, though some public TCRs recurred in many donors.

Produced via immunoSEQ multiplex PCR; TCRdb's table is partial and in-frame only. The repertoire includes 150,000 to 200,000 clones, 80% to 90% of them detected once, and 1% to 1.5% sits in the top ten. This chain links TRBV29-1 with TRBJ2-1; the match to TRBD2 covers 9 bases. The sample consisted of PBMCs. The receptor comes from a young woman in good health and CMV-seronegative. The CDR3 here is CSVAAGGYNEQFF. As DNA, the CDR3 is TGCAGCGTGGCAGCGGGAGGTTACAATGAGCAGTTCTTC.